The source of this TCR beta chain is a study of untreated major depressive disorder. As concerns this clone: Its antigen is still unknown.

General observations from the study: CD4+ T cells from depressed patients used TRBV05-01 (Vbeta 5.1) more often than controls.

Profiling relied on immunoSEQ multiplex PCR, and the TCRdb table lists in-frame clones only, not all of them. The table lists about 13,000 clones, about 93% of them singletons. Trimming took 1 base from V and 4 from J; bases not matched to a gene: 1. CDR1 and CDR2 from the germline V gene are MNHNS and SASEGT. This CDR3 has 15 residues. The sequence was obtained from a man aged 30-40 years with major depressive disorder. Sequencing used CD4+ T cells from PBMCs. The chain employs TRBV6-1 and TRBJ1-6, with 7 bases fitting TRBD1. Written as DNA, the CDR3 is TGTGCCAGCAGTGAAGGGACAGGATATAATTCACCCCTCCACTTT. It is translated as CASSEGTGYNSPLHF.